This TCR beta chain is drawn from a study of T cell responses to AZD1222 COVID-19 vaccine. The data were produced by immunoSEQ multiplex PCR, yet TCRdb's version contains in-frame clones alone and is incomplete. The sample contains some 42,000 clones, around 80% of which appear only once. Trimming left V 6 bases short and J 6 bases short, with 14 bases between. The germline V gene has CDR1 KGHSH and CDR2 LQKENI. This CDR3 contains 13 residues. The study, taken as a whole, reports: It should be noted that donors were predominantly white British and more often female, and clonal diversity was possibly underestimated. Spike was spanned by vaccine-associated CD4 TCRs, which were dominant at 160-218 and 743-854.

This clone was counted once. No antigen is known for it. V gene TRBV18 combines with J gene TRBJ1-2; D is ambiguous. The sequence was collected from an adult who received the AZD1222 COVID-19 vaccine. Here the sequenced sample was peripheral blood, taken 28 days after the second AZD1222 dose. CDR3 DNA sequence: TGTGCCAGCTCTGTGAATGGTGTTCATGGCTACACCTTC. It translates to CASSVNGVHGYTF.